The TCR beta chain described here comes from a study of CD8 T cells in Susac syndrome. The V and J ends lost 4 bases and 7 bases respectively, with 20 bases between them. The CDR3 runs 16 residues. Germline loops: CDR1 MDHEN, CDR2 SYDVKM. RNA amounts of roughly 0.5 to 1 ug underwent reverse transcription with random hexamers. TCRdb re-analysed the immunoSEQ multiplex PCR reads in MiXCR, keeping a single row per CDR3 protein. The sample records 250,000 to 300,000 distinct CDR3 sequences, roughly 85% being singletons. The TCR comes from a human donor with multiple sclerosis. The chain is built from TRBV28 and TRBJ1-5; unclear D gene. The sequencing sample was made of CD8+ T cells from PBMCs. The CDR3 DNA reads TGTGCCAGCAGTTCCCCGCATAGGGAGGAACCCCAGCCCCAGCATTTT. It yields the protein CASSSPHREEPQPQHF.